Below, 14 T cell receptor beta chains from the same sample are listed, as sequenced in a study of T cells expressing NK-cell markers. TCRdb re-called the 5' RACE reads and gives one entry per CDR3 protein, without DNA. In total, the table holds about 180,000 distinct CDR3 sequences. The sample comprised blood T cells: a sorted CD56 or NKG2C T cell subset, CD4+ or CD8+ T cells, or bulk PBMC T cells (not recorded which). These receptors were collected from a man between 18 and 69 years old in good health.

This chain links TRBV20-1 with TRBJ2-3; the TRBD1 assignment by TCRdb is unverifiable without DNA. Germline V gene data show CDR1 as DFQATT and CDR2 as SNEGSKA (reference sequence). There are 15 residues in the CDR3. CDR3 sequence reads: CSATGTGGVTDTQYF.

The chain is built from TRBV5-6 and TRBJ2-1. Germline V gene data show CDR1 as SGHDT and CDR2 as YYEEEE. This CDR3 region has 15 residues. The CDR3: CASSLGPGWMDEQFF.

The chain links TRBV7-6 to TRBJ1-2; checking the TCRdb D call of TRBD1 is not possible without DNA. The CDR3 runs to 13 residues. CDR1 is SGHVS, CDR2 FNYEAQ, per germline. CDR3 sequence: CASSLAPGEGYTF.

The rearrangement uses TRBV5-8 and TRBJ1-1; there is no DNA to check the TCRdb D call of TRBD1. CDR3 length equals 15 residues. Looked up from germline, CDR1 is SGHTS and CDR2 is YDEGEE. CDR3 region: CASSSVNAGPTEAFF.

The gene calls are TRBV5-1 and TRBJ1-1. This CDR3 has 16 amino acids. In germline, CDR1 is SGHRS, CDR2 YFSETQ. This CDR3 reads CASSLVEGWMNTEAFF. Full variable domain (missing parts from reference TRBV5-1 and TRBJ1-1): KAGVTQTPRYLIKTRGQQVTLSCSPISGHRSVSWYQQTPGQGLQFLFEYFSETQRNKGNFPGRFSGRQFSNSRSEMNVSTLELGDSALYLCASSLVEGWMNTEAFFGQGTRLTVV.

The CDR3 protein is CASSLEASGARSYNEQFF. The gene calls are TRBV11-2 and TRBJ2-1; TCRdb lists TRBD2, though no DNA is available to test this call. The CDR3 extends over 18 amino acids. CDR1 SGHAT and CDR2 FQNNGV come from the germline V gene.

This rearrangement joins TRBV5-1 to TRBJ2-5; the TCRdb D gene call, TRBD2, has no DNA to confirm it. The CDR3 consists of 15 residues. Per germline, CDR1 SGHRS and CDR2 YFSETQ. CDR3 sequence: CASSLNGGAWETQYF.

CDR3 loop: CASSSSGTDLYNTQYF. The rearrangement joins TRBV7-9 to TRBJ2-3; the TRBD1 assignment by TCRdb is unverifiable without DNA. The CDR3 is made up of 16 amino acids. Germline V gives CDR1 SEHNR, CDR2 FQNEAQ (reference sequence).

The V gene is TRBV9, the J gene TRBJ1-6; lacking DNA, the TRBD1 call made by TCRdb goes unchecked. From germline, CDR1 is SGDLS and CDR2 YYNGEE. The CDR3 extends over 17 amino acids. The CDR3 sequence is CASSVDAGRGANSPLHF.

The chain links TRBV11-2 to TRBJ2-3; without DNA, the TCRdb call of TRBD2 cannot be checked. Germline V lookup: CDR1 SGHAT, CDR2 FQNNGV. The CDR3 extends over 15 amino acids. The CDR3 region is CASSLGPSGGYTQYF.

This sequence joins TRBV19 and TRBJ2-1. CDR1 and CDR2 from the germline V gene are LNHDA and SQIVND (reference sequence). The CDR3 is made up of 17 amino acids. The CDR3 sequence is CASSIDSGFGSYNEQFF. Variable domain in full (rest from reference TRBV19 and TRBJ2-1): DGGITQSPKYLFRKEGQNVTLSCEQNLNHDAMYWYRQDPGQGLRLIYYSQIVNDFQKGDIAEGYSVSREKKESFPLTVTSAQKNPTAFYLCASSIDSGFGSYNEQFFGPGTRLTVL.

The V and J genes are TRBV4-1 and TRBJ2-2; TCRdb picks TRBD1, but there is no DNA to check that call. Germline-derived CDR1 and CDR2 are MGHRA and YSYEKL. The CDR3 totals 15 residues. The CDR3 is CASSQAAGGSGELFF.

The chain joins TRBV29-1 to TRBJ2-2; the TRBD1 assignment by TCRdb is unverifiable without DNA. CDR3 size: 12 residues. Germline V lookup: CDR1 SQVTM, CDR2 ANQGSEA. This CDR3 reads CSASRAAGELFF.

CDR3 amino acids: CASSSPEISSYNEQFF. The V gene is TRBV5-1, the J gene TRBJ2-1; TCRdb selects TRBD1, and the lack of DNA leaves this call unchecked. The CDR3 is made up of 16 amino acids. Germline CDR1 reads SGHRS; CDR2 reads YFSETQ.